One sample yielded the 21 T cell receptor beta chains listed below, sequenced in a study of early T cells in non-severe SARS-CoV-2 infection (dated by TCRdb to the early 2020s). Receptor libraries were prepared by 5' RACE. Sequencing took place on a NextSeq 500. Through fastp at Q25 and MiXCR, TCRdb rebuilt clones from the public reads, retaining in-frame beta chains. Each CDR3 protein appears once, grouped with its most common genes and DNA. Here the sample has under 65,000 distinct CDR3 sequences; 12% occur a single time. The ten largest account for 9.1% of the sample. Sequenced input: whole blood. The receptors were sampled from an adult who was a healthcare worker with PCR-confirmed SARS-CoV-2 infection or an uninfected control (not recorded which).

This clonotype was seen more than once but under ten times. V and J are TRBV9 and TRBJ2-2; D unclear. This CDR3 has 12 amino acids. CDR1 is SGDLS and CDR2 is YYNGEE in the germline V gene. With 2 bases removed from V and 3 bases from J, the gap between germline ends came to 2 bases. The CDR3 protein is CASSVHTGELFF. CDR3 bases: TGTGCCAGCAGCGTTCACACCGGGGAGCTGTTTTTT.

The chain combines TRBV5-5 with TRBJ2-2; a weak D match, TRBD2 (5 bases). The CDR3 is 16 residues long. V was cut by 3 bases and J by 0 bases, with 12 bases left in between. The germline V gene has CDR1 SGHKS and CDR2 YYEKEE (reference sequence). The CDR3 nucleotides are TGTGCCAGCAGCTCATTACGGGGAACGAACACCGGGGAGCTGTTTTTT. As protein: CASSSLRGTNTGELFF. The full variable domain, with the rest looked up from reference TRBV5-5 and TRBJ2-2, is DAGVTQSPTHLIKTRGQQVTLRCSPISGHKSVSWYQQVLGQGPQFIFQYYEKEERGRGNFPDRFSARQFPNYSSELNVNALLLGDSALYLCASSSLRGTNTGELFFGEGSRLTVL.

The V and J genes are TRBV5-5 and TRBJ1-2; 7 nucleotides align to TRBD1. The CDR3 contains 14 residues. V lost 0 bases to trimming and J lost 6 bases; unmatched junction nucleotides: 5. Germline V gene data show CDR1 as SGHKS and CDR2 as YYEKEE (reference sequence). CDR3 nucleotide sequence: TGTGCCAGCAGCTTGGCACTTGACAGGGATGGCTACACCTTC. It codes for CASSLALDRDGYTF. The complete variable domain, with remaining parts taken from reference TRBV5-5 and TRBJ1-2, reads DAGVTQSPTHLIKTRGQQVTLRCSPISGHKSVSWYQQVLGQGPQFIFQYYEKEERGRGNFPDRFSARQFPNYSSELNVNALLLGDSALYLCASSLALDRDGYTFGSGTRLTVV.

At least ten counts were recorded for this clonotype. CDR3 loop: CASSQESGWSYEQYF. CDR3 nucleotide sequence: TGCGCCAGCAGCCAAGAAAGCGGTTGGAGCTACGAGCAGTACTTC. J is TRBJ2-7 and V is TRBV4-3, with D possibly matching TRBD2 (5 bases). The CDR3 has 15 residues. CDR1 and CDR2 from the germline V gene are LGHNA and YSLEER. Trimming took 0 bases from V and 3 from J, leaving 12 bases between them.

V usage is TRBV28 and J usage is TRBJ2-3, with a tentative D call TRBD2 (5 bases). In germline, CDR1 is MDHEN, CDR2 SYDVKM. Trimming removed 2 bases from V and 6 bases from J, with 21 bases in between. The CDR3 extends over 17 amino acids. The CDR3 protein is CASSLGQSPTPGDTQYF. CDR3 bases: TGTGCCAGCAGTTTAGGGCAGTCCCCTACACCGGGGGATACGCAGTATTTT.

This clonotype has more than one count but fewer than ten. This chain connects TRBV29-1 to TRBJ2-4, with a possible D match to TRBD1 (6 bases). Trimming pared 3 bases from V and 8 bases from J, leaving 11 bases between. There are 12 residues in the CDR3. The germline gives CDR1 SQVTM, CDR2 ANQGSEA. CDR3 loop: CSVDPGQDIQYF. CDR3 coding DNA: TGCAGCGTTGATCCGGGACAAGACATTCAGTACTTC.

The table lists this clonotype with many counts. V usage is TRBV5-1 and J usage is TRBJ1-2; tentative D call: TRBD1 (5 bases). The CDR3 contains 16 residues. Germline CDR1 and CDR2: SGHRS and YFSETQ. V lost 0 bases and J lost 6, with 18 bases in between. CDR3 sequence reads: CASSLAQGAESDGYTF. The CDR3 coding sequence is TGCGCCAGCAGCTTGGCCCAGGGAGCCGAGTCGGATGGCTACACCTTC. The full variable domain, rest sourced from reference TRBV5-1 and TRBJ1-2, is KAGVTQTPRYLIKTRGQQVTLSCSPISGHRSVSWYQQTPGQGLQFLFEYFSETQRNKGNFPGRFSGRQFSNSRSEMNVSTLELGDSALYLCASSLAQGAESDGYTFGSGTRLTVV.

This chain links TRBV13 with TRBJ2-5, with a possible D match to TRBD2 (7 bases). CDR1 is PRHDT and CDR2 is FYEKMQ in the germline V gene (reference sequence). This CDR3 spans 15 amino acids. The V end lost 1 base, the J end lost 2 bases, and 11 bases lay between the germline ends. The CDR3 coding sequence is TGTGCCAGCAGCTTAGACGGGGGGCAACAAGAGACCCAGTACTTC. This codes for CASSLDGGQQETQYF.

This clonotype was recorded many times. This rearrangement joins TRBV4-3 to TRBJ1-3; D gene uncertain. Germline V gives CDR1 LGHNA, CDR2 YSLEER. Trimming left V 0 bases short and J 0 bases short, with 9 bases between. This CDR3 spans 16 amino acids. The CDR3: CASSQDPNNSGNTIYF. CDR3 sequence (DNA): TGCGCCAGCAGCCAAGATCCCAACAACTCTGGAAACACCATATATTTT.

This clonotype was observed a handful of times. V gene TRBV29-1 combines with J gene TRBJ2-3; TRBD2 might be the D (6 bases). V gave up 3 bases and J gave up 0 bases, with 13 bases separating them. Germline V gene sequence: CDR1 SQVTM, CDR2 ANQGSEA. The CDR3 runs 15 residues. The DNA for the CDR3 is TGCAGCGTTGAGAGTCCGGGAGTAAGCACAGATACGCAGTATTTT. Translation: CSVESPGVSTDTQYF.

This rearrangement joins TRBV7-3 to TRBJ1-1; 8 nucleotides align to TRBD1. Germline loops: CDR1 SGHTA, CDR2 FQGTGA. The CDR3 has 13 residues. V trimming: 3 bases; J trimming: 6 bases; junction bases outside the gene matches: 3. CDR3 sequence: CASSFQGASEAFF. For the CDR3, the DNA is TGTGCCAGCAGCTTCCAGGGGGCCTCTGAAGCTTTCTTT.

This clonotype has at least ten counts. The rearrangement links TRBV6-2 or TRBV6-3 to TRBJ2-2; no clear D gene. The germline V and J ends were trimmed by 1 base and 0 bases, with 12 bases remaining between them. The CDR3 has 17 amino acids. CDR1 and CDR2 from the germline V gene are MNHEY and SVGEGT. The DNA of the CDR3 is TGTGCCAGCAGTTACTGGGCAGGAGCCTCGAACACCGGGGAGCTGTTTTTT. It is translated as CASSYWAGASNTGELFF.

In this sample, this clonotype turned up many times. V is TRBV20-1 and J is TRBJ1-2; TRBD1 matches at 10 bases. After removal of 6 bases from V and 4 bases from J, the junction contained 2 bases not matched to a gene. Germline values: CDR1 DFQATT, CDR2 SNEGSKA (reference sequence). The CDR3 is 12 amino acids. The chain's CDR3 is CSARTGGYGYTF. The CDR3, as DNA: TGCAGTGCCCGGACAGGGGGCTATGGCTACACCTTC.

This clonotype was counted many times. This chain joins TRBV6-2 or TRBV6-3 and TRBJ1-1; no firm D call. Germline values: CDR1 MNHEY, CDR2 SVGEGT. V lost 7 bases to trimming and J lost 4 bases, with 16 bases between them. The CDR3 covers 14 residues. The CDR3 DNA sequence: TGTGCCAGCAAAATTGCGGGATATGGCACTGAAGCTTTCTTT. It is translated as CASKIAGYGTEAFF.

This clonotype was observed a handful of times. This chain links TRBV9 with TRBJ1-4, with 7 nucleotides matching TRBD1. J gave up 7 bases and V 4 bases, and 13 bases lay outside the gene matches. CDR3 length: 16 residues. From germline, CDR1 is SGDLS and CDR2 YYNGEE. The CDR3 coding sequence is TGTGCCAGCAGCCCCCCTGGTGAAGGGGGCCTTGAAAAACTGTTTTTT. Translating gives CASSPPGEGGLEKLFF. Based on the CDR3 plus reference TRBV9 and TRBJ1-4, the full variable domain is DSGVTQTPKHLITATGQRVTLRCSPRSGDLSVYWYQQSLDQGLQFLIQYYNGEERAKGNILERFSAQQFPDLHSELNLSSLELGDSALYFCASSPPGEGGLEKLFFGSGTQLSVL.

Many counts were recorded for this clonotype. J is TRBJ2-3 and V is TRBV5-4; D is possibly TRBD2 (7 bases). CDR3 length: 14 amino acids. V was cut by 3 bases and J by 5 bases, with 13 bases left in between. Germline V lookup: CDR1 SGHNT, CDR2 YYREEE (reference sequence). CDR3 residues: CASSYGGRKDTQYF. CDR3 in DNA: TGTGCCAGCAGCTACGGGGGGCGGAAAGATACGCAGTATTTT.

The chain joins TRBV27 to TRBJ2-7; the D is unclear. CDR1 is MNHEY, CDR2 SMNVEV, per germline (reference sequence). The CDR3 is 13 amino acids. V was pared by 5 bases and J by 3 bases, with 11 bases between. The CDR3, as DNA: TGTGCCAGCAGTATCAGGTTTAGCTACGAGCAGTACTTC. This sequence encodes CASSIRFSYEQYF.

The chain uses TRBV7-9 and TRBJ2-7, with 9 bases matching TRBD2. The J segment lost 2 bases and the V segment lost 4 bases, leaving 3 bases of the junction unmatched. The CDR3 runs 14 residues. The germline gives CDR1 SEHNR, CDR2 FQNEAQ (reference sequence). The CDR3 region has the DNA TGTGCCAGCAGCTCGACTAGCGGCACCTACGAGCAGTACTTC. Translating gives CASSSTSGTYEQYF.

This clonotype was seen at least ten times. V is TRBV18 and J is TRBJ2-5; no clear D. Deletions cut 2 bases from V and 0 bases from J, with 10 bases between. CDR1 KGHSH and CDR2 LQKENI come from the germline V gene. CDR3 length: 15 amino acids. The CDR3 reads CASSPNRADQETQYF. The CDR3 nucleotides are TGTGCCAGCTCACCAAATAGGGCAGACCAAGAGACCCAGTACTTC.

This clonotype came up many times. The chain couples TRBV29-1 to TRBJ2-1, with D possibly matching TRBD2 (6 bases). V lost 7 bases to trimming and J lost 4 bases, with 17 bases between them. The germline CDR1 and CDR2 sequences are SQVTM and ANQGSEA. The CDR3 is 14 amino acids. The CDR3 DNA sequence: TGCAGCGCCTCGGAGGGGTTCAGGTACAATGAGCAGTTCTTC. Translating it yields CSASEGFRYNEQFF.

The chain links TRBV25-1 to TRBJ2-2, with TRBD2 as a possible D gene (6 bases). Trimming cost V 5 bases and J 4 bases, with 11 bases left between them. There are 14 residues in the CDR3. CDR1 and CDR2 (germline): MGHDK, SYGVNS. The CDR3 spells CASSRGGSTGELFF. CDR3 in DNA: TGTGCCAGCAGTCGTGGGGGGAGCACCGGGGAGCTGTTTTTT.